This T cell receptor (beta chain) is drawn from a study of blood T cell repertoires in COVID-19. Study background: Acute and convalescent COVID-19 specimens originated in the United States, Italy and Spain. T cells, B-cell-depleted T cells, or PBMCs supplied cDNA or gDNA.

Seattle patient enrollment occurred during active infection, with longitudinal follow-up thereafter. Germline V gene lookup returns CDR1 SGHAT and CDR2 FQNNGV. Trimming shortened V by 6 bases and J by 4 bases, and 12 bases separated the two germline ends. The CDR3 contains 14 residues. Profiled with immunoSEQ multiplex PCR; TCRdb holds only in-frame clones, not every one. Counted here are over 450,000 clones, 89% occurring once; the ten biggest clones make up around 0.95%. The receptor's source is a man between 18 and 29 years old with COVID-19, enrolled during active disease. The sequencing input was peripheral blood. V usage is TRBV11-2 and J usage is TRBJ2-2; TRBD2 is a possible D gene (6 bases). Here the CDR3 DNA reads TGTGCCAGCAGGCGACTAGGAGGCACCGGGGAGCTGTTTTTT. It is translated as CASRRLGGTGELFF.